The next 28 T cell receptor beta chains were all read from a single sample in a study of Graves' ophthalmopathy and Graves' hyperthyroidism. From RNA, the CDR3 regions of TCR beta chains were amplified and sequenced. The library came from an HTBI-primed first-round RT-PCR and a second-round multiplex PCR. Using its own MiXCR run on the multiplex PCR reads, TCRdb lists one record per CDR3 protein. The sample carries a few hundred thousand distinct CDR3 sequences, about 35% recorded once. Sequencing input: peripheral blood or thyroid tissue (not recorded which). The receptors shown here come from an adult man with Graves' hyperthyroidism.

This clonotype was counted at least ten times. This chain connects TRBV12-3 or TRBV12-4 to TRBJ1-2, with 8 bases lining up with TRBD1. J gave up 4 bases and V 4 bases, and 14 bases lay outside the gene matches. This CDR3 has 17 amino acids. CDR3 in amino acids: CASSSTGVPGIRYGYTF. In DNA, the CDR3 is TGTGCCAGCAGTTCGACAGGGGTTCCCGGGATTCGCTATGGCTACACCTTC.

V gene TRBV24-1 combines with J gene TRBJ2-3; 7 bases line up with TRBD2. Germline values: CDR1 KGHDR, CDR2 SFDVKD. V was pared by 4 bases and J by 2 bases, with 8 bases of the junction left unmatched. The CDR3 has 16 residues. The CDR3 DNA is TGTGCCACCAGTGACCCTCGGACTAGAGCCACAGATACGCAGTATTTT. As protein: CATSDPRTRATDTQYF.

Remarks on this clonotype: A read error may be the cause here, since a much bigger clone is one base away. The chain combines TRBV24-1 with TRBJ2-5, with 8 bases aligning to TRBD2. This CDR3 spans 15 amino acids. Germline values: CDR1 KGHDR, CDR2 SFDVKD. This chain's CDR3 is CASSPVGLVQEAQYF. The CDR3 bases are TGTGCCAGCAGCCCCGTGGGACTAGTACAAGAGGCCCAGTACTTC.

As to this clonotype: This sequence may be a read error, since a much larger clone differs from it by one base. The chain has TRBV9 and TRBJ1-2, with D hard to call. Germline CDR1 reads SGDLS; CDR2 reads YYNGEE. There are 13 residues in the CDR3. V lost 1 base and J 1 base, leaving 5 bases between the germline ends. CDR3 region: CASSVLDNYGYTF. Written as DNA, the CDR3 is TGTGCCAGCAGCGTACTGGATAACTATGGCTACACCTTC.

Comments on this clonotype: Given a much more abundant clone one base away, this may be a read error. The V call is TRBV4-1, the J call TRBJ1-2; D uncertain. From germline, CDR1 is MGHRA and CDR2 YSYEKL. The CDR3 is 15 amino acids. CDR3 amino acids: CASSQENNPNYGYAF. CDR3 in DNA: TGCGCCAGCAGCCAAGAAAACAACCCCAACTATGGCTACGCCTTC.

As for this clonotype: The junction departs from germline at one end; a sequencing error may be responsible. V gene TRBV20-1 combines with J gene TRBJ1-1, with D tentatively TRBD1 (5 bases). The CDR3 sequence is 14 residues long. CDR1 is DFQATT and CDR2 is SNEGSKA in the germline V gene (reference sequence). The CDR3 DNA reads TGCAGTGGGACGCGACAGCCTTTGAACACTAAAGCTTTCTTT. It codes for CSGTRQPLNTKAFF.

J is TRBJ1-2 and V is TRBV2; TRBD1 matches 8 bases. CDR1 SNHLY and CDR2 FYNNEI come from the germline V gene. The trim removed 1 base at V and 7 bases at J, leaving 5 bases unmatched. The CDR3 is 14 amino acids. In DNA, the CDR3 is TGTGCCAGCAGTGAAGTCAGGGGGCGGAGTGGCTACACCTTC. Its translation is CASSEVRGRSGYTF.

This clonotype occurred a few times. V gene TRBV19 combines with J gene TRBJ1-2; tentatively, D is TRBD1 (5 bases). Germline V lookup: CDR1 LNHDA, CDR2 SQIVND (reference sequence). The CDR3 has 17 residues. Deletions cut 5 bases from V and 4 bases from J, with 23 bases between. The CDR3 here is CASSSVGPGPNVYGYTF. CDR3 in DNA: TGTGCCAGTAGTTCTGTGGGACCGGGACCGAATGTCTATGGCTACACCTTC.

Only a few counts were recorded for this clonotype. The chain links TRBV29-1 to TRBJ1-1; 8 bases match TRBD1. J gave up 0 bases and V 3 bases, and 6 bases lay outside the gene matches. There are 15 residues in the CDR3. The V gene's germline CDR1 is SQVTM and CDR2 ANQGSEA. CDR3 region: CSVETGERMNTEAFF. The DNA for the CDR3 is TGCAGCGTTGAGACAGGGGAAAGAATGAACACTGAAGCTTTCTTT.

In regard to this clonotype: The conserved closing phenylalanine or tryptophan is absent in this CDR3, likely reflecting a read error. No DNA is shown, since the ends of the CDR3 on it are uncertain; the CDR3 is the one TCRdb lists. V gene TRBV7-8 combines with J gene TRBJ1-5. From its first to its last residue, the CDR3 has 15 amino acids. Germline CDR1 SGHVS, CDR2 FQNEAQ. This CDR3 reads CASSLMSVVNQPQLC.

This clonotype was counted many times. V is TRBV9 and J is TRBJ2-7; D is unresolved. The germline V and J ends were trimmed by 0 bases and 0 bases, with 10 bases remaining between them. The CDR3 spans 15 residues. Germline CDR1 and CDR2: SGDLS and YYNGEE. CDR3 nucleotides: TGTGCCAGCAGCGTAGATGACGGGCGCTCCTACGAGCAGTACTTC. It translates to CASSVDDGRSYEQYF.

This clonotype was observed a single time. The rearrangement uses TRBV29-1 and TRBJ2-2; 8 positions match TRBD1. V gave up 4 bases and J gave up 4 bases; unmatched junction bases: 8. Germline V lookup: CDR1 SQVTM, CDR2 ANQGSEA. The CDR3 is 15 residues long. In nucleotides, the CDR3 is TGCAGCGTTGTGAGGCAGGGGGCAGGCACCGGGGAGCTGTTTTTT. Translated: CSVVRQGAGTGELFF.

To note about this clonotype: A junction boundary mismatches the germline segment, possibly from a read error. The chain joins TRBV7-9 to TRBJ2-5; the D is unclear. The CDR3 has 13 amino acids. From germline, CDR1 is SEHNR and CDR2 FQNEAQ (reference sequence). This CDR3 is CASSLKWRESQHF. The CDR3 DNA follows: TGTGCCAGCAGCTTAAAATGGCGAGAGAGCCAGCACTTC.

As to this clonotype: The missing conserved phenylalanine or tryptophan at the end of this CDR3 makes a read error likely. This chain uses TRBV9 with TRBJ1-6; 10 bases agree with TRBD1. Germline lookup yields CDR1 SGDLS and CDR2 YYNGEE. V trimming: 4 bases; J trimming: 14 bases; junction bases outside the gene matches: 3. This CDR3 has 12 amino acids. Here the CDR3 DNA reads TGTGCCAGCAGCCTAGGACAGGGGGCCCTCCACCTT. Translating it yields CASSLGQGALHL.

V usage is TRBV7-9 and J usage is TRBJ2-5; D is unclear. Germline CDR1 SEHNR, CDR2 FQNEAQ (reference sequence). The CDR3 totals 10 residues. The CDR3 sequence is CASLVETQYF. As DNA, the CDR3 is TGTGCTAGCCTGGTGGAGACCCAGTACTTC.

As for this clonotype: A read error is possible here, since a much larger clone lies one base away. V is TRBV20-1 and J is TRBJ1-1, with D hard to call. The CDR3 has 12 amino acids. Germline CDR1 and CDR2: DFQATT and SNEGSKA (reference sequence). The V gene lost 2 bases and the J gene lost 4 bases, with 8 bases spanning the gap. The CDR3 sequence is CSARSGVTEAFF. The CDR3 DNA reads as TGCAGTGCTAGATCCGGGGTCACTGAAGCTTTCTTT.

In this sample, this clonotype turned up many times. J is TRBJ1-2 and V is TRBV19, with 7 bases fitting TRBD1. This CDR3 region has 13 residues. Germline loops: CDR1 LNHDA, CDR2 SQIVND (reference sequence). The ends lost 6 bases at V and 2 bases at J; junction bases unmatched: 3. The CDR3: CASSQTGNYGYTF. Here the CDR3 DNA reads TGTGCCAGTAGCCAGACAGGGAACTATGGCTACACCTTC. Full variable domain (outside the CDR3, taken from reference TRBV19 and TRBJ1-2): DGGITQSPKYLFRKEGQNVTLSCEQNLNHDAMYWYRQDPGQGLRLIYYSQIVNDFQKGDIAEGYSVSREKKESFPLTVTSAQKNPTAFYLCASSQTGNYGYTFGSGTRLTVV.

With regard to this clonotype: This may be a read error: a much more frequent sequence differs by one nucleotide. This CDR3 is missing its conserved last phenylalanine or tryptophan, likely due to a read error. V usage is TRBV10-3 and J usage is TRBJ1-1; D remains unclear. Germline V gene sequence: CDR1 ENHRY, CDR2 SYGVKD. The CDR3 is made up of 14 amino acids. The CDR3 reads CASSVGMANTEAFV. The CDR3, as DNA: TGTGCCAGCAGTGTGGGAATGGCGAACACTGAAGCTTTCGTT.

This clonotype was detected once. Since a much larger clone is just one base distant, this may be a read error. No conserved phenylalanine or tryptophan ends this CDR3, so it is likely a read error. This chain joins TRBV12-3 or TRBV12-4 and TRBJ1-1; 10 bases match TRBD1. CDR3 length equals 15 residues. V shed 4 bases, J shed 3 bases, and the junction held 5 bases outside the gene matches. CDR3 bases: TGTGCCAGCAGTTCGGGACAGGGGCCGTACACTGAAGCTTTCTCT. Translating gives CASSSGQGPYTEAFS.

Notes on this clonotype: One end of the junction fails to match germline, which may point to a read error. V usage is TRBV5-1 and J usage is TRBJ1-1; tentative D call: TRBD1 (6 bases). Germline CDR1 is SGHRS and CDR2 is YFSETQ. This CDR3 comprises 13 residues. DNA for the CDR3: TGCGCCAGCAGCTTGGCCGGGGGGGCTGAAGCTTCCTTT. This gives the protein CASSLAGGAEASF.

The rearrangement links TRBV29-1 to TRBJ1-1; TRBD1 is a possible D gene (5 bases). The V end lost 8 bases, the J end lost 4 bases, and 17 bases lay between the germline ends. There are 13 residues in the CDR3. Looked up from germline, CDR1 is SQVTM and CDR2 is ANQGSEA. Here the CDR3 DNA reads TGCAGCAGTTTAACGGGGCCGGGCACTGAAGCTTTCTTT. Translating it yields CSSLTGPGTEAFF.

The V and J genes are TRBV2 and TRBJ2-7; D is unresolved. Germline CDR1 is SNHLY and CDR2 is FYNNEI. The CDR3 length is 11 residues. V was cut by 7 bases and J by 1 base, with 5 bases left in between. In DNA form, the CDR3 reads TGTGCCAGCACGCCATCCTACGAGCAGTACTTC. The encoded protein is CASTPSYEQYF.

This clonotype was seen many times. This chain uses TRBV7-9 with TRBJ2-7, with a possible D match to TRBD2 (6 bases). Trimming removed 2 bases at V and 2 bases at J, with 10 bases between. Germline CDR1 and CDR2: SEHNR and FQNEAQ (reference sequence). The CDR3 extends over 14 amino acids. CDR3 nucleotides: TGTGCCAGCAGCTTACCGGGGGTCGCCTACGAGCAGTACTTC. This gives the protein CASSLPGVAYEQYF.

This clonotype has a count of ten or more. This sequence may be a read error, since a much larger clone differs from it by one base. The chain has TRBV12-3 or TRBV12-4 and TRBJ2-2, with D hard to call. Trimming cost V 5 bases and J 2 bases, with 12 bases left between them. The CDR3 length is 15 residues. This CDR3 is CASSLDGFNTGELFF. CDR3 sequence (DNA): TGTGCCAGCAGTCTGGACGGATTCAACACCGGGGAGCTGTTTTTT.

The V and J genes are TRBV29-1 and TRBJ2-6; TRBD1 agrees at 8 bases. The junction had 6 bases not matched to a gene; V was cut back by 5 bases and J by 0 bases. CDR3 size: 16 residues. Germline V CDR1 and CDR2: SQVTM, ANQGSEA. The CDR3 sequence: CSVLRQGSSGANVLTF. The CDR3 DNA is TGCAGCGTTTTGAGACAGGGGAGCTCTGGGGCCAACGTCCTGACTTTC.

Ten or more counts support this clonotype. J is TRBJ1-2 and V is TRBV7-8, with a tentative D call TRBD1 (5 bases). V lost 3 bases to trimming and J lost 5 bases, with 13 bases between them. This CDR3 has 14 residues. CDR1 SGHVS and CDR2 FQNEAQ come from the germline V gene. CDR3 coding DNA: TGTGCCAGCAGCTTTCTGGGGGTGGGGTATGGCTACACCTTC. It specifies CASSFLGVGYGYTF.

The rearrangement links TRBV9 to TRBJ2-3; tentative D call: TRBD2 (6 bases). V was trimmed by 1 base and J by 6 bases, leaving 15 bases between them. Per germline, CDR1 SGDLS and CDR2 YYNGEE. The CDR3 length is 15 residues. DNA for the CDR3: TGTGCCAGCAGCGTAAGCCAGGGACTTAGTGATACGCAGTATTTT. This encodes CASSVSQGLSDTQYF.

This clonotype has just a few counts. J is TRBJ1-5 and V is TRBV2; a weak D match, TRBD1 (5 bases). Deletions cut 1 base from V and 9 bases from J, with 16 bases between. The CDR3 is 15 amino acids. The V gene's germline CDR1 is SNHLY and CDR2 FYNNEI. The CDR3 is CASSEEGTRRGPQHF. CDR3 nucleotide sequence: TGTGCCAGCAGTGAAGAAGGGACGAGGAGGGGGCCCCAGCATTTT.